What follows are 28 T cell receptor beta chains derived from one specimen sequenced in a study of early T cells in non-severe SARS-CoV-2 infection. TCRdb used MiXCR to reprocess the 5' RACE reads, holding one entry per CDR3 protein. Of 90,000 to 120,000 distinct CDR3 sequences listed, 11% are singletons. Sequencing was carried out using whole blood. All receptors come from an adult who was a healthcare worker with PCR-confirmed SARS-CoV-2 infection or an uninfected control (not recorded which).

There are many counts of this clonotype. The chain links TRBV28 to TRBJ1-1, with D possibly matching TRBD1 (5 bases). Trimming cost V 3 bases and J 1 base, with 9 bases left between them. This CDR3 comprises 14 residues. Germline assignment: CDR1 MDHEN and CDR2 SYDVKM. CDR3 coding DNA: TGTGCCAGCAGTTTCCCTACAGGGAACACTGAAGCTTTCTTT. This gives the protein CASSFPTGNTEAFF.

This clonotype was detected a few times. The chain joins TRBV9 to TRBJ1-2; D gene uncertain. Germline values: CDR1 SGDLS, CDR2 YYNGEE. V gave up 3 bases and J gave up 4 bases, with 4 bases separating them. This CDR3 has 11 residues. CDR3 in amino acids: CASSAGYGYTF. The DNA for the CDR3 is TGTGCCAGCAGCGCCGGCTATGGCTACACCTTC.

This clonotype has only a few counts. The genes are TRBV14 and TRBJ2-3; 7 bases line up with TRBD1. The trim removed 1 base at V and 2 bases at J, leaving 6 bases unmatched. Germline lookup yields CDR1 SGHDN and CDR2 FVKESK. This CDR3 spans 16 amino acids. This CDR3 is CASSQGQGFHTDTQYF. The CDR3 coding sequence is TGTGCCAGCAGCCAAGGACAGGGCTTCCACACAGATACGCAGTATTTT. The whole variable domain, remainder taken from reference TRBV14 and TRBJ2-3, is EAGVTQFPSHSVIEKGQTVTLRCDPISGHDNLYWYRRVMGKEIKFLLHFVKESKQDESGMPNNRFLAERTGGTYSTLKVQPAELEDSGVYFCASSQGQGFHTDTQYFGPGTRLTVL.

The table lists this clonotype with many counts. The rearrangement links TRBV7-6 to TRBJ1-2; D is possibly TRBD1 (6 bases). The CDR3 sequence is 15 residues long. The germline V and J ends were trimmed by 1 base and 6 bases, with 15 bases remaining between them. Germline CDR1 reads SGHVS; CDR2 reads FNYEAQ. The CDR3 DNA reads TGTGCCAGCAGCTTAGGGTTGTCAGGGGATGATGGCTACACCTTC. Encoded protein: CASSLGLSGDDGYTF.

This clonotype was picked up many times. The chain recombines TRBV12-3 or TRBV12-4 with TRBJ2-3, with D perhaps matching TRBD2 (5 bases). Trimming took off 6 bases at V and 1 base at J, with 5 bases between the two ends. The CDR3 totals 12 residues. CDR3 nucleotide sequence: TGTGCCAGCAGGCGGGGCACAGATACGCAGTATTTT. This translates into CASRRGTDTQYF.

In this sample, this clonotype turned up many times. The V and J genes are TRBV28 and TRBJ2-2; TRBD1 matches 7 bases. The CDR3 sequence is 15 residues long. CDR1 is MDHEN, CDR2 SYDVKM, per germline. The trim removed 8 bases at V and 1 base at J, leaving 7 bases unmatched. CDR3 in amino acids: CASFTRQGNTGELFF. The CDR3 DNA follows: TGTGCCAGCTTTACCCGACAGGGGAACACCGGGGAGCTGTTTTTT.

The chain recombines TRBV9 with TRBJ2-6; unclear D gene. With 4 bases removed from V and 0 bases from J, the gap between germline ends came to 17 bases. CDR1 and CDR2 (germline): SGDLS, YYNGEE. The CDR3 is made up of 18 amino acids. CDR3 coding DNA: TGTGCCAGCAGCTTCACGCCCCGGGCCCGCTCTGGGGCCAACGTCCTGACTTTC. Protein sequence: CASSFTPRARSGANVLTF.

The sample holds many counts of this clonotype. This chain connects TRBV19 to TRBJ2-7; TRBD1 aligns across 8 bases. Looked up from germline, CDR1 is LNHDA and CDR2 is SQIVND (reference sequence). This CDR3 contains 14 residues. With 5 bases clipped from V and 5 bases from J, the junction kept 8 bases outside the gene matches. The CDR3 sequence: CASSLRGRNDEQYF. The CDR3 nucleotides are TGTGCCAGTAGTCTCAGGGGGCGGAATGACGAGCAGTACTTC.

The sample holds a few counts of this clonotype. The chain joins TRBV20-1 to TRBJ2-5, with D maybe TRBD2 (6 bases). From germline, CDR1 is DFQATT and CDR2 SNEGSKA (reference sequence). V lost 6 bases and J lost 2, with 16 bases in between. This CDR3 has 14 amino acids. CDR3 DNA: TGCAGTGCAATGCTTAGGGCGGGACAAGAGACCCAGTACTTC. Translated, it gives CSAMLRAGQETQYF.

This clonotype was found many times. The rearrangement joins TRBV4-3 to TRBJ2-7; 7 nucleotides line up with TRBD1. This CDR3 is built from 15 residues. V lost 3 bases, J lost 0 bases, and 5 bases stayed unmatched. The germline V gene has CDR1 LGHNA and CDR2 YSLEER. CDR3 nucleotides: TGCGCCAGCAGCCAGGACTGGGACAGCTCCTACGAGCAGTACTTC. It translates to CASSQDWDSSYEQYF.

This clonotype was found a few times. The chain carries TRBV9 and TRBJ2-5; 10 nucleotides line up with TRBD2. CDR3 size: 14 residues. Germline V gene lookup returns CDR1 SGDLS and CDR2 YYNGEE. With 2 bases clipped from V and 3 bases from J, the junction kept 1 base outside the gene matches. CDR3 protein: CASSVSGRKETQYF. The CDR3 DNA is TGTGCCAGCAGCGTTAGCGGGAGGAAAGAGACCCAGTACTTC.

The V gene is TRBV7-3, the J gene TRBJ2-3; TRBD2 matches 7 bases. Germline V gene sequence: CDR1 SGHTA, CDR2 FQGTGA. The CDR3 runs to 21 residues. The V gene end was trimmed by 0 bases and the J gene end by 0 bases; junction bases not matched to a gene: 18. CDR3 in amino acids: CASSLTAIPAGASLSTDTQYF. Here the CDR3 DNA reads TGTGCCAGCAGCTTAACTGCAATCCCGGCGGGAGCGAGTTTAAGCACAGATACGCAGTATTTT.

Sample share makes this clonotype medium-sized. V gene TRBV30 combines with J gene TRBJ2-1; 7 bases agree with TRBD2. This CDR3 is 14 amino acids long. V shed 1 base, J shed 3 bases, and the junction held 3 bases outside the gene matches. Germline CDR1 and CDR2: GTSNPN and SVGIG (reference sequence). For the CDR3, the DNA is TGTGCCTGGAGTGGCCCTAGCGGCTACAATGAGCAGTTCTTC. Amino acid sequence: CAWSGPSGYNEQFF. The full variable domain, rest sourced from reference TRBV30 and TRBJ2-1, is SQTIHQWPATLVQPVGSPLSLECTVEGTSNPNLYWYRQAAGRGLQLLFYSVGIGQISSEVPQNLSASRPQDRQFILSSKKLLLSDSGFYLCAWSGPSGYNEQFFGPGTRLTVL.

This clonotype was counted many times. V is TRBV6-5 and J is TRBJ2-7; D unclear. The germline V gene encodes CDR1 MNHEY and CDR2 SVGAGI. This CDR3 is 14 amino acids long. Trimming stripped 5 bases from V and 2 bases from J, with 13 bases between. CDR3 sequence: CASSEDQGTYEQYF. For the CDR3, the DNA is TGTGCCAGCAGTGAAGACCAAGGAACCTACGAGCAGTACTTC.

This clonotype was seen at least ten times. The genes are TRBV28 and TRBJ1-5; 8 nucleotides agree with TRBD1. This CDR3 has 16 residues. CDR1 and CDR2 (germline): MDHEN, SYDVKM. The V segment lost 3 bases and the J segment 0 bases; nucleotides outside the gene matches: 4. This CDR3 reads CASSLTGAYSNQPQHF. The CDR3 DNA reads TGTGCCAGCAGTTTGACAGGGGCCTATAGCAATCAGCCCCAGCATTTT.

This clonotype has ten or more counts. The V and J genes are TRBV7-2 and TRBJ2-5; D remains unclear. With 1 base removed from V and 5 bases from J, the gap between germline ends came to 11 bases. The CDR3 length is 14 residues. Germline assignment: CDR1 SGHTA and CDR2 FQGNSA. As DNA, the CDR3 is TGTGCCAGCAGCTTAGGACTTAGGCCGGAGACCCAGTACTTC. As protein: CASSLGLRPETQYF.

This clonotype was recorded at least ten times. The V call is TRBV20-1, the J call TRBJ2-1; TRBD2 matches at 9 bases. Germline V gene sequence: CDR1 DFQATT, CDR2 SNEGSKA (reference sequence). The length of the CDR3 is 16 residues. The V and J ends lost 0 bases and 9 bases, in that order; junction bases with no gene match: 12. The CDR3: CSARDRTREGLGEQFF. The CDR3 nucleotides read TGCAGTGCTAGAGATAGGACGCGGGAGGGCCTTGGTGAGCAGTTCTTC.

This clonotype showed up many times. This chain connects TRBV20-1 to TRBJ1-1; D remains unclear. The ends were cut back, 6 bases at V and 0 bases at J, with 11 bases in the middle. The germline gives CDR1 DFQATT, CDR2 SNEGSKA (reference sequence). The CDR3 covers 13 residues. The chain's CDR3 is CSAPPWVNTEAFF. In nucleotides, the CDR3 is TGCAGTGCCCCTCCCTGGGTGAACACTGAAGCTTTCTTT.

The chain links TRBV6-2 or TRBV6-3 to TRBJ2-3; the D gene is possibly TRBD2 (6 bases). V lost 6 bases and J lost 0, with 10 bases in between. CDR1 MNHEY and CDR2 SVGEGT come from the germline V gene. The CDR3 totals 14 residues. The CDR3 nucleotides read TGTGCCAGCAGAGAAGCGGGTAGCACAGATACGCAGTATTTT. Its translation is CASREAGSTDTQYF.

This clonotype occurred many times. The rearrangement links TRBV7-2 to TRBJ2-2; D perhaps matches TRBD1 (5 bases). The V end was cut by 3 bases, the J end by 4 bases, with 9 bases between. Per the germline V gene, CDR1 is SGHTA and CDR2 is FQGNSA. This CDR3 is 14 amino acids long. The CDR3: CASSLATVTGELFF. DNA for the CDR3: TGTGCCAGCAGCTTGGCGACAGTCACCGGGGAGCTGTTTTTT.

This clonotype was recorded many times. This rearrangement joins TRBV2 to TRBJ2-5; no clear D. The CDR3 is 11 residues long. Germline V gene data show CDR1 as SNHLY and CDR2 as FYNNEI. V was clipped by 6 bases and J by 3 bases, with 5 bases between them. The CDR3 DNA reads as TGTGCCAGCAGCTTTAAAGAGACCCAGTACTTC. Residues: CASSFKETQYF.

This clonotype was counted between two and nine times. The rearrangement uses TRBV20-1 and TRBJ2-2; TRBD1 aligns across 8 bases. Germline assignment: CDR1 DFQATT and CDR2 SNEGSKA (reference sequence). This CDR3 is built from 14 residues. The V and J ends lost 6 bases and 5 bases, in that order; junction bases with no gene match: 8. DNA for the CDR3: TGCAGTGCCCAGCAGGGGGCGGGGACCGGGGAGCTGTTTTTT. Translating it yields CSAQQGAGTGELFF.

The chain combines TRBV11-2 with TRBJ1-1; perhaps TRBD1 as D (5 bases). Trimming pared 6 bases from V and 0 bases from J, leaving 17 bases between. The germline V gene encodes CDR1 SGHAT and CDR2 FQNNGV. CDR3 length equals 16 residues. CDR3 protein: CASRYLYRRLNTEAFF. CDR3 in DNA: TGTGCCAGCAGGTACCTCTACAGGAGACTGAACACTGAAGCTTTCTTT. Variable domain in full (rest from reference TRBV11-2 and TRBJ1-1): EAGVAQSPRYKIIEKRQSVAFWCNPISGHATLYWYQQILGQGPKLLIQFQNNGVVDDSQLPKDRFSAERLKGVDSTLKIQPAKLEDSAVYLCASRYLYRRLNTEAFFGQGTRLTVV.

CDR3 in DNA: TGTGCCAGCAGTGTAGAAATAGCCAAAAACATTCAGTACTTC. Amino acid sequence: CASSVEIAKNIQYF. The V call is TRBV2, the J call TRBJ2-4, with D unclear. Deletions cut 4 bases from V and 0 bases from J, with 7 bases between. Germline CDR1 SNHLY, CDR2 FYNNEI. This CDR3 comprises 14 residues. The full variable domain, with the rest looked up from reference TRBV2 and TRBJ2-4, is EPEVTQTPSHQVTQMGQEVILRCVPISNHLYFYWYRQILGQKVEFLVSFYNNEISEKSEIFDDQFSVERPDGSNFTLKIRSTKLEDSAMYFCASSVEIAKNIQYFGAGTRLSVL.

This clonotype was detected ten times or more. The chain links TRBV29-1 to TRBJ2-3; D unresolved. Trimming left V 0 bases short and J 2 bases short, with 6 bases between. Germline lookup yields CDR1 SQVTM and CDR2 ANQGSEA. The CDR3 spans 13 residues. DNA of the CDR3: TGCAGCGTTGAAGAGGGATCCACAGATACGCAGTATTTT. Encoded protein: CSVEEGSTDTQYF.

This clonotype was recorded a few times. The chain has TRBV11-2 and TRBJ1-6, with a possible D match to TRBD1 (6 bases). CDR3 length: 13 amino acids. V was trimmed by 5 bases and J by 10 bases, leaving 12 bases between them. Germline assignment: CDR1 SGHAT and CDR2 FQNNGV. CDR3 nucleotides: TGTGCCAGCAGCCCGGCAGGGGAATCACCCCTCCACTTT. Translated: CASSPAGESPLHF.

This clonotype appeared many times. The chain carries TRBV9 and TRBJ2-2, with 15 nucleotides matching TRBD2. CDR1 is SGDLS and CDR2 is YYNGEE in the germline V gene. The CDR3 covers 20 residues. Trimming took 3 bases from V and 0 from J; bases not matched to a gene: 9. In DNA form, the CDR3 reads TGTGCCAGCAGCGCCGGACTAGCGGGAGGGCCCAAGACGAACACCGGGGAGCTGTTTTTT. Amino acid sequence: CASSAGLAGGPKTNTGELFF.

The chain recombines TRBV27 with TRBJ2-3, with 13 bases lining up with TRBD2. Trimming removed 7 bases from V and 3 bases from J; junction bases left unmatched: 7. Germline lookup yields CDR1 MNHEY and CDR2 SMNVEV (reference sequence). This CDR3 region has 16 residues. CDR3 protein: CASTPTTSGGTDTQYF. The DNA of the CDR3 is TGTGCCAGCACCCCCACGACTAGCGGGGGGACAGATACGCAGTATTTT.